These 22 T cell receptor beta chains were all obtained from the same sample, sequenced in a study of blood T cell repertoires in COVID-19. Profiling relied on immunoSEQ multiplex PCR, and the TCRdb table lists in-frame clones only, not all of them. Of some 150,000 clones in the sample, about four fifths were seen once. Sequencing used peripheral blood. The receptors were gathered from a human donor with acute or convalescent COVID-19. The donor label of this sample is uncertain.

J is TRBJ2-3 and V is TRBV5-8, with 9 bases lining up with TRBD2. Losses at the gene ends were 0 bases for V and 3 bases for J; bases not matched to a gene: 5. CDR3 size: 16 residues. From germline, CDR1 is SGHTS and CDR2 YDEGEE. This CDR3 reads CASSLGLAGRTDTQYF. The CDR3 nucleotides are TGTGCCAGCAGCTTGGGGCTAGCGGGAAGGACAGATACGCAGTATTTT.

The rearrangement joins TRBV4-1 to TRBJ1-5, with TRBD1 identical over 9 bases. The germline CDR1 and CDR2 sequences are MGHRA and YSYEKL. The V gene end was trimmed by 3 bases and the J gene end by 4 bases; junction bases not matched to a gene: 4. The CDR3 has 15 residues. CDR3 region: CASSHRDRANQPQHF. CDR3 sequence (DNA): TGCGCCAGCAGCCACCGGGACAGGGCAAATCAGCCCCAGCATTTT.

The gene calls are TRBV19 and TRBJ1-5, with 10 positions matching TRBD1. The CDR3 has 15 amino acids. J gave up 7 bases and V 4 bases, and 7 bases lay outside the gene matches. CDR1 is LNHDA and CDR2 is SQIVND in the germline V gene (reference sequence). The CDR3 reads CASSRQGAREQPQHF. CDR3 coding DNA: TGTGCCAGTAGTAGACAGGGGGCGCGGGAACAGCCCCAGCATTTT.

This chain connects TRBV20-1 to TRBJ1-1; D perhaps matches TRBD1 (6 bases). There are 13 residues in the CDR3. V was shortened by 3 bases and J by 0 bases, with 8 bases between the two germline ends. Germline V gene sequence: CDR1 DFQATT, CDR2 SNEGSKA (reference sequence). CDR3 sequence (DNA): TGCAGTGCTAGTGACAGGTTGAACACTGAAGCTTTCTTT. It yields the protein CSASDRLNTEAFF.

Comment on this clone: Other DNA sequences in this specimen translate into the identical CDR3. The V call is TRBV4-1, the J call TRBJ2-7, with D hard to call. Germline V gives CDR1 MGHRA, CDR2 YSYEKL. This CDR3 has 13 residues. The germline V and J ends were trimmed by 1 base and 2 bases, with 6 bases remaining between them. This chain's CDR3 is CASSQGGTYEQYF. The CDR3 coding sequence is TGCGCCAGCAGCCAAGGAGGAACCTACGAGCAGTACTTC.

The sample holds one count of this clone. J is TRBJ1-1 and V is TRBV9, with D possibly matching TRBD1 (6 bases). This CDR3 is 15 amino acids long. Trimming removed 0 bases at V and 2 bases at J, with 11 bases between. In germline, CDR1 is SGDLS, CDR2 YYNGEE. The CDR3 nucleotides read TGTGCCAGCAGCGTAGGAGGACAGCCAAACACTGAAGCTTTCTTT. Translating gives CASSVGGQPNTEAFF.

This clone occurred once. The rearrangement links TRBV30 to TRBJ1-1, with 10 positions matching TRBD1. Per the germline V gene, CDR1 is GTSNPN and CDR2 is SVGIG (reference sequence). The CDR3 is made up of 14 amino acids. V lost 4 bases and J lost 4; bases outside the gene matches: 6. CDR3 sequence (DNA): TGTGCCTGGACCTCCGGGACAGGGGCCACTGAAGCTTTCTTT. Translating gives CAWTSGTGATEAFF.

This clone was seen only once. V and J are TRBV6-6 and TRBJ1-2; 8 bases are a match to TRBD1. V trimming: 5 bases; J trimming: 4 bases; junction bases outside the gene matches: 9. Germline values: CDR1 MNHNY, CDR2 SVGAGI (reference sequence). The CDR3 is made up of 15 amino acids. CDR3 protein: CASSGQGASSYGYTF. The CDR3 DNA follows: TGTGCCAGCAGTGGGCAGGGGGCGTCCTCCTATGGCTACACCTTC.

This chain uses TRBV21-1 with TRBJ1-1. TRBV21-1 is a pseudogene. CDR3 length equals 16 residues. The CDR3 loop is CASSKGQGGGLAEAFF. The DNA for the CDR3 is TGTGCCAGCAGCAAAGGCCAAGGGGGGGGTTTGGCTGAAGCTTTCTTT.

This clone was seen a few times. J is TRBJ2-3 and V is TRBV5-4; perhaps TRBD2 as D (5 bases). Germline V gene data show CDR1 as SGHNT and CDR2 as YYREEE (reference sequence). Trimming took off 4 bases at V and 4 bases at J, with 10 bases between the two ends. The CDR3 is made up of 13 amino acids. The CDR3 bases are TGTGCCAGCAGCCCCGCGGGCGCAGATACGCAGTATTTT. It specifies CASSPAGADTQYF.

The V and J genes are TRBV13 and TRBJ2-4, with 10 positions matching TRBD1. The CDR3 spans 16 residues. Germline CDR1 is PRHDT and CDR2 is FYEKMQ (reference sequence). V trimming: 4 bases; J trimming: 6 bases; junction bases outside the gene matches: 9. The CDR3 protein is CASSSGDRGVGNIQYF. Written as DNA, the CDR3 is TGTGCCAGCAGCTCGGGGGACAGGGGAGTTGGAAACATTCAGTACTTC.

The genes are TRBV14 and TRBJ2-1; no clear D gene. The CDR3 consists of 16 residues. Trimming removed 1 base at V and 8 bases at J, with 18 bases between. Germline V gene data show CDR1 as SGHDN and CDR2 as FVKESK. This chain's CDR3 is CASSQAQLPEVDEQFF. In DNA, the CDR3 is TGTGCCAGCAGCCAAGCACAGCTGCCAGAAGTAGATGAGCAGTTCTTC.

The CDR3 nucleotides read TGTGCCACCAGCAGGGAGGGACAGTCCTATCAGCCCCAGCATTTT. It yields the protein CATSREGQSYQPQHF. V usage is TRBV15 and J usage is TRBJ1-5; 7 bases match TRBD1. Per germline, CDR1 LNHNV and CDR2 YYDKDF (reference sequence). Germline trimming cut 3 bases from V and 5 bases from J; bases unmatched to any gene: 7. The CDR3 has 15 residues. Full variable domain (missing parts from reference TRBV15 and TRBJ1-5): DAMVIQNPRYQVTQFGKPVTLSCSQTLNHNVMYWYQQKSSQAPKLLFHYYDKDFNNEADTPDNFQSRRPNTSFCFLDIRSPGLGDTAMYLCATSREGQSYQPQHFGDGTRLSIL.

CDR3 sequence reads: CASSLEGQRAYEQYF. Here the CDR3 DNA reads TGTGCCAGCAGCCTCGAGGGACAGCGAGCCTACGAGCAGTACTTC. The chain carries TRBV5-5 and TRBJ2-7, with 7 positions matching TRBD1. Per the germline V gene, CDR1 is SGHKS and CDR2 is YYEKEE (reference sequence). The CDR3 loop spans 15 amino acids. The V and J ends lost 4 bases and 2 bases, in that order; junction bases with no gene match: 9.

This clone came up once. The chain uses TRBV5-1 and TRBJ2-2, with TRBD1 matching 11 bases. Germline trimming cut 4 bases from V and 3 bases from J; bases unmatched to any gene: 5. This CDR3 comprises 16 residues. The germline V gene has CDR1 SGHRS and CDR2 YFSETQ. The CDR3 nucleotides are TGCGCCAGCAGCCGCTGGGACAGGGGGTACACCGGGGAGCTGTTTTTT. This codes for CASSRWDRGYTGELFF. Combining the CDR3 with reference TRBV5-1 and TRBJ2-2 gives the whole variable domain KAGVTQTPRYLIKTRGQQVTLSCSPISGHRSVSWYQQTPGQGLQFLFEYFSETQRNKGNFPGRFSGRQFSNSRSEMNVSTLELGDSALYLCASSRWDRGYTGELFFGEGSRLTVL.

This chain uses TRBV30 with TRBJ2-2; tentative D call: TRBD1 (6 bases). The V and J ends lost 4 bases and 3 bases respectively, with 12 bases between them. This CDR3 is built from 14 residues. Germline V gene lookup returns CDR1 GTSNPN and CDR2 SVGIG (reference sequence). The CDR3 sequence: CAWKRGTYTGELFF. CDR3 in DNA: TGTGCCTGGAAGAGGGGGACCTACACCGGGGAGCTGTTTTTT.

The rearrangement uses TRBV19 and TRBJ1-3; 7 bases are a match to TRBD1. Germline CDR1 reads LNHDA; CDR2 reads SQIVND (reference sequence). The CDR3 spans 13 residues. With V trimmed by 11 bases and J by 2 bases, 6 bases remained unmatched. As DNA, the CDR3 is TGTGCCTCAGGGACAGATGCTGGAAACACCATATATTTT. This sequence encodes CASGTDAGNTIYF.

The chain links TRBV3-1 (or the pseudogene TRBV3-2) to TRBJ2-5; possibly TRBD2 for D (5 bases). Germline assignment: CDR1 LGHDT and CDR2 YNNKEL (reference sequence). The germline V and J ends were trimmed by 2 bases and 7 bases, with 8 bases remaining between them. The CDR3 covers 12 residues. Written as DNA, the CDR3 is TGTGCCAGCAGCCAAAGAGAGGGGACCCAGTACTTC. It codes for CASSQREGTQYF.

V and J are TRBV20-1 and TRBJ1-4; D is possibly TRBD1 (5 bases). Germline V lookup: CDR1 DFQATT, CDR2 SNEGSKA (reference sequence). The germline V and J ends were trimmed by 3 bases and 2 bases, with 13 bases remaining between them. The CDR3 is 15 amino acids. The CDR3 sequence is CSASLGLWTNEKLFF. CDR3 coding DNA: TGCAGTGCTAGTTTGGGGCTCTGGACTAATGAAAAACTGTTTTTT.

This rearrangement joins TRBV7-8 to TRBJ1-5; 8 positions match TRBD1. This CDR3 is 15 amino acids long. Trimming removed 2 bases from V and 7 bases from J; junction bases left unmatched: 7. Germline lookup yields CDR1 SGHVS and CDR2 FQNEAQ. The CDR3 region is CASSLTGGGEQPQHF. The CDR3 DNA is TGTGCCAGCAGCTTAACAGGGGGAGGGGAACAGCCCCAGCATTTT.

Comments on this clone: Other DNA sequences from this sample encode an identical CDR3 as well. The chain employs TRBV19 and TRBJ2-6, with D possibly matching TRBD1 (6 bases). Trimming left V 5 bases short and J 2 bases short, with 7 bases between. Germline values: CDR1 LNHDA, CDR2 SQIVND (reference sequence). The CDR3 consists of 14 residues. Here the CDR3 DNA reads TGTGCCAGTAGTGAGGGGGCTGGGGCCAACGTCCTGACTTTC. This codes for CASSEGAGANVLTF.

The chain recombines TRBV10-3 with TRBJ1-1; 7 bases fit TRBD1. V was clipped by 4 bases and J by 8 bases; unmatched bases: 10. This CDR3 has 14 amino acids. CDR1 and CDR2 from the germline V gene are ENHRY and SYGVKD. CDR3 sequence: CAISGLSGTAEAFF. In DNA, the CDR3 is TGTGCCATCAGTGGGCTTTCGGGGACAGCCGAAGCTTTCTTT.